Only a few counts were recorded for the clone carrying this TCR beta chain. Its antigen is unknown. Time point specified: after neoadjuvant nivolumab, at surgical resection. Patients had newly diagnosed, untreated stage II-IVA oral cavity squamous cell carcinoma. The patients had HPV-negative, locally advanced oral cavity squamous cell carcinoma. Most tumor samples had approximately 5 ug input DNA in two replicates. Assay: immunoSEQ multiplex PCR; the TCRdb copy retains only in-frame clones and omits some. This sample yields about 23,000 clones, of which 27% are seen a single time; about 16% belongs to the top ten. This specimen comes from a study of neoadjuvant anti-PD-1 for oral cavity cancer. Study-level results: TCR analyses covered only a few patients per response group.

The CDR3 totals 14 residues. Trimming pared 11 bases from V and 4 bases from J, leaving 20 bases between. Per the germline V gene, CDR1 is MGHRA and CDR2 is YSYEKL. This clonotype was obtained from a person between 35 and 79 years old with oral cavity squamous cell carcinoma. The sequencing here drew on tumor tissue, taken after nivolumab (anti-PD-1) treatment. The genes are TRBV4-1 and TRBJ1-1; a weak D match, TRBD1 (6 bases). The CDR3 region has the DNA TGCGCCTCGGGGGCCCATCGGGGCGGCACTGAAGCTTTCTTT. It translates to CASGAHRGGTEAFF.